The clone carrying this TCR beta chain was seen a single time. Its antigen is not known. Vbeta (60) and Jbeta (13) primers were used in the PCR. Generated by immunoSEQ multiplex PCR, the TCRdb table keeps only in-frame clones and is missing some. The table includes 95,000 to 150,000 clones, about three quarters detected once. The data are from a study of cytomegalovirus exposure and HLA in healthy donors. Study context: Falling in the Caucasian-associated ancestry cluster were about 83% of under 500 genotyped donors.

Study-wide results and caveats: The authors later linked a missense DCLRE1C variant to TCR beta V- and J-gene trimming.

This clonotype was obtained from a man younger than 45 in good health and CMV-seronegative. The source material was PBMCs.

CDR3 protein: CASSLRVAGGPGNEQFF. In DNA, the CDR3 is TGTGCCAGCAGCTTAAGGGTAGCGGGAGGCCCGGGTAATGAGCAGTTCTTC. The chain is built from TRBV11-2 and TRBJ2-1, with TRBD2 identical over 10 bases. V was pared by 2 bases and J by 7 bases, with 11 bases of the junction left unmatched. CDR1 SGHAT and CDR2 FQNNGV come from the germline V gene. The length of the CDR3 is 17 residues.